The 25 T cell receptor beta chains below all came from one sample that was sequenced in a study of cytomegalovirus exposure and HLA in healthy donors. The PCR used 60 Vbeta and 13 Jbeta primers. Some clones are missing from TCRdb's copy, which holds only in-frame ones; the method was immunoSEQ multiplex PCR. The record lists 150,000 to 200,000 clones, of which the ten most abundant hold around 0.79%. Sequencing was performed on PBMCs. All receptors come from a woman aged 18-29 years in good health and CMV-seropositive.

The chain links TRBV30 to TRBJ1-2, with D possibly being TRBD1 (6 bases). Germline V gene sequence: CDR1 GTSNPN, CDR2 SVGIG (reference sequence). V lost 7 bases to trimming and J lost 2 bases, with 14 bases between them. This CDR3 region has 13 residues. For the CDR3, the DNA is TGTGCCTTCTCTTCCAGGGGAAACTATGGCTACACCTTC. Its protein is CAFSSRGNYGYTF.

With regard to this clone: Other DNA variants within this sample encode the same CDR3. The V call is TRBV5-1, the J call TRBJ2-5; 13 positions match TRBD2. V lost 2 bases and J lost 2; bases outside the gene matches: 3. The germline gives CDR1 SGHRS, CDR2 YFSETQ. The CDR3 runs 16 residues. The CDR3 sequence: CASSFGTSGAQETQYF. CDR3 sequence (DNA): TGCGCCAGCAGCTTCGGGACTAGCGGGGCGCAAGAGACCCAGTACTTC.

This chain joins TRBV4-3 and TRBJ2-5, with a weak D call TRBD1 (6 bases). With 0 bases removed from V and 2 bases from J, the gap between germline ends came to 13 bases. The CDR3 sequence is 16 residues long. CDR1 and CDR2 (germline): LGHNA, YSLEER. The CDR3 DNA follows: TGCGCCAGCAGCCAAGATTTAGGAGGACAGCAAGAGACCCAGTACTTC. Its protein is CASSQDLGGQQETQYF.

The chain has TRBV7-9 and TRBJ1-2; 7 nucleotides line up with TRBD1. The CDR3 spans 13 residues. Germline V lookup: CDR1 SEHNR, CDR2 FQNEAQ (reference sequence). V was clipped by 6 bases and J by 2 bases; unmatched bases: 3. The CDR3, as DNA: TGTGCCAGCAGAGAGACAGGGAACTATGGCTACACCTTC. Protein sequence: CASRETGNYGYTF.

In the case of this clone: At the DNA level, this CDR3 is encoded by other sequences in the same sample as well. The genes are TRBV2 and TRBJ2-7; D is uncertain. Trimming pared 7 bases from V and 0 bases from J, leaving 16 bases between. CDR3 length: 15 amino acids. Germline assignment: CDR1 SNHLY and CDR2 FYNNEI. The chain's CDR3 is CASTLGEISSYEQYF. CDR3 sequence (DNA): TGTGCCAGCACCCTTGGAGAAATCAGCTCCTACGAGCAGTACTTC.

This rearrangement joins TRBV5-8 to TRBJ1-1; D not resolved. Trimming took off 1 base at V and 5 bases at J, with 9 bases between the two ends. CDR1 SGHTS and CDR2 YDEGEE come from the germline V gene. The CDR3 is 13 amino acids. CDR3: CASSLMRETEAFF. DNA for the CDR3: TGTGCCAGCAGCTTGATGAGGGAAACTGAAGCTTTCTTT.

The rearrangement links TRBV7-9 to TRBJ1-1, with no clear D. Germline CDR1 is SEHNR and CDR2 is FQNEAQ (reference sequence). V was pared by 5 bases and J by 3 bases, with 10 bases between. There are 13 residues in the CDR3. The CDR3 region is CASSPPIDTEAFF. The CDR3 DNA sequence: TGTGCCAGCAGCCCCCCAATTGACACTGAAGCTTTCTTT. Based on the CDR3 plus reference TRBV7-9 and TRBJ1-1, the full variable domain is DTGVSQNPRHKITKRGQNVTFRCDPISEHNRLYWYRQTLGQGPEFLTYFQNEAQLEKSRLLSDRFSAERPKGSFSTLEIQRTEQGDSAMYLCASSPPIDTEAFFGQGTRLTVV.

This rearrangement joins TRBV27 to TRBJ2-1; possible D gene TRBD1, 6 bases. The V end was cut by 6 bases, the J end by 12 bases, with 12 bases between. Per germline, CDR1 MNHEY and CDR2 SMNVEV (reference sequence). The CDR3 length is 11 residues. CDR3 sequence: CASSRGIAQFF. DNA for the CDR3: TGTGCCAGCAGCAGGGGTATTGCGCAGTTCTTC.

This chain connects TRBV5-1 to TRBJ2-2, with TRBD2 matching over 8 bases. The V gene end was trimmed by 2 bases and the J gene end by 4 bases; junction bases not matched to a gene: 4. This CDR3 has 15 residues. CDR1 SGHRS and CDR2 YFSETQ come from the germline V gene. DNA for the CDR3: TGCGCCAGCAGCTTAGCGGGGGCCGGCACCGGGGAGCTGTTTTTT. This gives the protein CASSLAGAGTGELFF. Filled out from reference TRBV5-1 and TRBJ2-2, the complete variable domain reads KAGVTQTPRYLIKTRGQQVTLSCSPISGHRSVSWYQQTPGQGLQFLFEYFSETQRNKGNFPGRFSGRQFSNSRSEMNVSTLELGDSALYLCASSLAGAGTGELFFGEGSRLTVL.

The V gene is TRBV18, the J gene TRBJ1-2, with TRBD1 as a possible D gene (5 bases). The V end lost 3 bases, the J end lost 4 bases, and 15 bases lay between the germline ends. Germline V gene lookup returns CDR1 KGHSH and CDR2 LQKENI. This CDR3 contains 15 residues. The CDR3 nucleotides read TGTGCCAGCTCACCCCGCGCCGGAACAGGCTATGGCTACACCTTC. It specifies CASSPRAGTGYGYTF.

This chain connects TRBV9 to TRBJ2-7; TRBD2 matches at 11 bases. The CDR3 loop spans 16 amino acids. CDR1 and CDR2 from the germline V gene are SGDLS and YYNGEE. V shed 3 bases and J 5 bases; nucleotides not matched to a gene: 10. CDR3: CASSEGLAGWGDEQYF. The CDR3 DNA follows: TGTGCCAGCAGCGAAGGACTAGCGGGTTGGGGCGACGAGCAGTACTTC. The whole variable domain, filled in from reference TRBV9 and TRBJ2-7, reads DSGVTQTPKHLITATGQRVTLRCSPRSGDLSVYWYQQSLDQGLQFLIQYYNGEERAKGNILERFSAQQFPDLHSELNLSSLELGDSALYFCASSEGLAGWGDEQYFGPGTRLTVT.

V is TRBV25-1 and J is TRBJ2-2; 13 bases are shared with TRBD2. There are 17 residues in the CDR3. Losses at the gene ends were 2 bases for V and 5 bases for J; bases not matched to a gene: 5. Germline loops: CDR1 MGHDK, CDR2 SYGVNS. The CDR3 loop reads CASSELGLAGNTGELFF. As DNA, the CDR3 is TGTGCCAGCAGTGAACTGGGACTAGCGGGAAATACCGGGGAGCTGTTTTTT.

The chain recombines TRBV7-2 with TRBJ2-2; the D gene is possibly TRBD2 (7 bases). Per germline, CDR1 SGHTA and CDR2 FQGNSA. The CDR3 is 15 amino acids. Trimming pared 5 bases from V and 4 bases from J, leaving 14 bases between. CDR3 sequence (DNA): TGTGCCAGCAGCCCTAAAGGGGGGGCCACCGGGGAGCTGTTTTTT. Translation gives CASSPKGGATGELFF.

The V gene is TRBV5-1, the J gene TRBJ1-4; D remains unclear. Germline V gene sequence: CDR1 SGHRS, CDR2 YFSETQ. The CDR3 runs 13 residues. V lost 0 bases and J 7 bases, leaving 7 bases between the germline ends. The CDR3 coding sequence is TGCGCCAGCAGCTTGGCGGGGATTGAAAAACTGTTTTTT. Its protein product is CASSLAGIEKLFF.

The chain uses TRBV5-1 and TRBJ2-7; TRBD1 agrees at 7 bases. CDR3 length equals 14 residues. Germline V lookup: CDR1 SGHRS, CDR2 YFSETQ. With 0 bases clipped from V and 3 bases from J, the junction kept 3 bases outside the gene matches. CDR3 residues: CASSLGQGHYEQYF. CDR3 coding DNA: TGCGCCAGCAGCTTGGGACAGGGACACTACGAGCAGTACTTC.

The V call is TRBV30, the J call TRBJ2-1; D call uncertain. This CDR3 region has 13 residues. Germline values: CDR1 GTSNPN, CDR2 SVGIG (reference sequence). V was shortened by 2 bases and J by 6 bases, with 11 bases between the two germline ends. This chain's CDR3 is CAWSNPSGNEQFF. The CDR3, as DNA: TGTGCCTGGAGTAACCCGTCAGGCAATGAGCAGTTCTTC.

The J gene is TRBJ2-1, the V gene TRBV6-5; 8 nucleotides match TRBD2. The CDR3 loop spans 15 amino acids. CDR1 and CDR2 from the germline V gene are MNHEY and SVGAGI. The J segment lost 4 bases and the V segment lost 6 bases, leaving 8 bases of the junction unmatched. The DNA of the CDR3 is TGTGCCAGCAGCCTCCGGAGCGGGGGTTACAATGAGCAGTTCTTC. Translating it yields CASSLRSGGYNEQFF.

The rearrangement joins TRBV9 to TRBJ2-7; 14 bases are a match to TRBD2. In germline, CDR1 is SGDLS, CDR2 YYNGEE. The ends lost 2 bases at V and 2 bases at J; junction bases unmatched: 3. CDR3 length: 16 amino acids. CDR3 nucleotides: TGTGCCAGCAGCGTGGGGACTAGCGGGAGAACCTACGAGCAGTACTTC. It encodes CASSVGTSGRTYEQYF.

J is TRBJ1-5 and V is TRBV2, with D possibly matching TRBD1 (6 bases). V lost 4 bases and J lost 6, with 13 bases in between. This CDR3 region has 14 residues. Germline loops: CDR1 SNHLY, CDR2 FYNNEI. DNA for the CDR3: TGTGCCAGCAGTGCAGGGACAACGCGTCAGCCCCAGCATTTT. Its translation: CASSAGTTRQPQHF.

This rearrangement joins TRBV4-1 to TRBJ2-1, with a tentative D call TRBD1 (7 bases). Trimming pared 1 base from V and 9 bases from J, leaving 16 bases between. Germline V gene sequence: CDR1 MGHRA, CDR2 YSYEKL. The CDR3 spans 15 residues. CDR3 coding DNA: TGCGCCAGCAGCCAAGGGGAACAGGGGAGGAGTGAGCAGTTCTTC. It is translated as CASSQGEQGRSEQFF.

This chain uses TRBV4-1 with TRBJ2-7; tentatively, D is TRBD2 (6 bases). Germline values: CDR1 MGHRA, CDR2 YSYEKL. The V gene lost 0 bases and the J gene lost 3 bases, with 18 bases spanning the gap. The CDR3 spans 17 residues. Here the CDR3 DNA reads TGCGCCAGCAGCCAAGATCTTGGGGGGTACCCCCACTACGAGCAGTACTTC. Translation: CASSQDLGGYPHYEQYF.

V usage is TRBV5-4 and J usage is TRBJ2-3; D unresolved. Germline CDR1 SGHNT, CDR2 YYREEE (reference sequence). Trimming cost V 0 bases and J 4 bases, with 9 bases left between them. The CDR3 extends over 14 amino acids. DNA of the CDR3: TGTGCCAGCAGCTTGGCCGGAGTTTCAGATACGCAGTATTTT. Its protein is CASSLAGVSDTQYF.

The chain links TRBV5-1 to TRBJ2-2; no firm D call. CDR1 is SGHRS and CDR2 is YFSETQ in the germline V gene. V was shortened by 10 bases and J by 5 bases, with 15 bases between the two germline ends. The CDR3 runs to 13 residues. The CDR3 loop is CAGRTLDTGELFF. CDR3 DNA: TGCGCCGGGCGAACTTTGGATACCGGGGAGCTGTTTTTT.

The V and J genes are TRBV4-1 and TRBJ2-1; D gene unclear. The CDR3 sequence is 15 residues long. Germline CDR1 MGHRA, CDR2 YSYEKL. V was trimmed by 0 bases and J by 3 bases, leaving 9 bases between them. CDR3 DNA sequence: TGCGCCAGCAGCCAAGATCCCAGGATCTACAATGAGCAGTTCTTC. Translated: CASSQDPRIYNEQFF.

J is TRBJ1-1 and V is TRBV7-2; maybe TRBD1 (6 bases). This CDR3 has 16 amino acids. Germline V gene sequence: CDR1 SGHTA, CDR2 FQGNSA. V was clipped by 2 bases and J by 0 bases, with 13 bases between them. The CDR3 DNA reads TGTGCCAGCAGCTTAAGGGGGGGGGCAATGAACACTGAAGCTTTCTTT. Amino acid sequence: CASSLRGGAMNTEAFF.